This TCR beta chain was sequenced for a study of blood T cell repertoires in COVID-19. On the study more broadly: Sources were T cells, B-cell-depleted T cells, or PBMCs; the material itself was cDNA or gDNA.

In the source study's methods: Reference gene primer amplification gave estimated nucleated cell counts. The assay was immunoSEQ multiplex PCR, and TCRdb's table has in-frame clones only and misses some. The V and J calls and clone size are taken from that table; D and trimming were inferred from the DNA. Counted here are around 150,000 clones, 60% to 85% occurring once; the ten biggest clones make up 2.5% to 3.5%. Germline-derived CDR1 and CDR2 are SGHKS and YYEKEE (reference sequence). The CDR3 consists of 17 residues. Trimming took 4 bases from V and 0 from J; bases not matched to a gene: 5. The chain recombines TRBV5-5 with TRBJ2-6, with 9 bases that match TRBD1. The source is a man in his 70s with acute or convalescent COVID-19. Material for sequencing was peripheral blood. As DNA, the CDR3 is TGTGCCAGCAGCGCGGACAGGGGTTCCTCTGGGGCCAACGTCCTGACTTTC. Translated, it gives CASSADRGSSGANVLTF.